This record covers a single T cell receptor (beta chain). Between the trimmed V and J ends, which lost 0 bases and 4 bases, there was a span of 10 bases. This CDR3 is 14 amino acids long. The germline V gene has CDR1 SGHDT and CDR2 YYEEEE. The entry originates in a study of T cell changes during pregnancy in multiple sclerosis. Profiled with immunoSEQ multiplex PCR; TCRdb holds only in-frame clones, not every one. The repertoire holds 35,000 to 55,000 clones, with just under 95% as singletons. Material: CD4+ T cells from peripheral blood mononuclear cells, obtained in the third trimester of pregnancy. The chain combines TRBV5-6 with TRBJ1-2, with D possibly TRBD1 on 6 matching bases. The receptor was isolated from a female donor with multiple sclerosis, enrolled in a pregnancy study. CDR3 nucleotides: TGTGCCAGCAGCTTGGAGGGGGGGAGCTATGGCTACACCTTC. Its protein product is CASSLEGGSYGYTF.